These T cell receptor beta chains were read from a single sample in a study of blood T cell repertoires in COVID-19. Repertoires were generated with immunoSEQ multiplex PCR, while TCRdb's copy carries only in-frame clones and drops some. The sample lists more than 150,000 clones, approximately 78% occurring once. The sample consisted of PBMCs or T cells enriched from blood (not recorded which). Every receptor here comes from a woman aged 45-65 years who had recovered from COVID-19. Each CDR3 is given with its conserved first and last residue. Each record gives: D gene, J gene, V gene, clone size, CDR3 DNA, CDR3 protein. A D gene is named only where the DNA matches it firmly. Where a row states a size, it is once, few, many or the class of an expanded clone; other rows omit it.

d_call: TRBD2; j_call: TRBJ2-2; v_call: TRBV11-2; clone_size: NA; cdr3_nt: TGTGCCAGCAGCTTAGATGAACGAGCGGGAGGGCCGGCGAACACCGGGGAGCTGTTTTTT; cdr3_aa: CASSLDERAGGPANTGELFF
d_call: TRBD1; j_call: TRBJ1-5; v_call: TRBV27; clone_size: NA; cdr3_nt: TGTGCCAGCAGTCCGGAGACAGGGGGGGATAGCAATCAGCCCCAGCATTTT; cdr3_aa: CASSPETGGDSNQPQHF
d_call: NA; j_call: TRBJ1-6; v_call: TRBV21-1; clone_size: NA; cdr3_nt: TGTGCCAGCACCGTGGGGGCGGCGGATTCACCCCTCCACTTT; cdr3_aa: CASTVGAADSPLHF
d_call: NA; j_call: TRBJ1-1; v_call: TRBV19; clone_size: NA; cdr3_nt: TGTGCCAGTAGTATGGGACGCGGGATGAACACTGAAGCTTTCTTT; cdr3_aa: CASSMGRGMNTEAFF
d_call: NA; j_call: TRBJ2-1; v_call: TRBV6-5; clone_size: NA; cdr3_nt: TGTGCCAGCGGGGAGTTGGGGGGCTCCTACAATGAGCAGTTCTTC; cdr3_aa: CASGELGGSYNEQFF
d_call: TRBD2; j_call: TRBJ2-1; v_call: TRBV13; clone_size: NA; cdr3_nt: TGTGCCAGCAGCTTAGGAGCTAGCGGGAATACCTATGAGCAGTTCTTC; cdr3_aa: CASSLGASGNTYEQFF
d_call: NA; j_call: TRBJ2-3; v_call: TRBV4-1; clone_size: NA; cdr3_nt: TGCGCCAGCAGCCAAAACGTAGCGGATGCAGATACGCAGTATTTT; cdr3_aa: CASSQNVADADTQYF
d_call: TRBD2; j_call: TRBJ2-1; v_call: TRBV7-3; clone_size: NA; cdr3_nt: TGTGCCAGCAGCTTAACGCGGGAGGTAGACAATGAGCAGTTCTTC; cdr3_aa: CASSLTREVDNEQFF
d_call: NA; j_call: TRBJ2-5; v_call: TRBV13; clone_size: NA; cdr3_nt: TGTGCCAGCAAGGGACACGACCAAGAGACCCAGTACTTC; cdr3_aa: CASKGHDQETQYF
d_call: NA; j_call: TRBJ2-1; v_call: TRBV7-6; clone_size: NA; cdr3_nt: TGTGCCAGCAGCCAACCGCCGAGCAGCGGACCCTACAATGAGCAGTTCTTC; cdr3_aa: CASSQPPSSGPYNEQFF
d_call: NA; j_call: TRBJ2-4; v_call: TRBV5-6; clone_size: NA; cdr3_nt: TGTGCCAGCAGCTTGAGGGGGTCTAAAAACATTCAGTACTTC; cdr3_aa: CASSLRGSKNIQYF
d_call: TRBD2; j_call: TRBJ2-5; v_call: TRBV30; clone_size: once; cdr3_nt: TGTGCCTGGAGTCCCCACGTGGCGGGAGCCGGGACCCAGTACTTC; cdr3_aa: CAWSPHVAGAGTQYF
d_call: NA; j_call: TRBJ2-2; v_call: TRBV19; clone_size: NA; cdr3_nt: TGTGCCAGTAGTAAGACTAAAATTAACACCGGGGAGCTGTTTTTT; cdr3_aa: CASSKTKINTGELFF
d_call: NA; j_call: TRBJ1-5; v_call: TRBV7-9; clone_size: NA; cdr3_nt: TGTGCCAGCAGCTTAGCGGGGAGGGGGGGCAATCAGCCCCAGCATTTT; cdr3_aa: CASSLAGRGGNQPQHF
d_call: TRBD1; j_call: TRBJ1-1; v_call: TRBV29-1; clone_size: NA; cdr3_nt: TGCAGCGTTGATCCGGGACAGCGGGAAGCTTTCTTT; cdr3_aa: CSVDPGQREAFF
d_call: TRBD2; j_call: TRBJ2-1; v_call: TRBV5-1; clone_size: NA; cdr3_nt: TGCGCCAGCAGTTATAGCGGGTTCCTCACCTACAATGAGCAGTTCTTC; cdr3_aa: CASSYSGFLTYNEQFF
d_call: NA; j_call: TRBJ1-1; v_call: TRBV15; clone_size: few; cdr3_nt: TGTGCCACCAGCAGACAGAGGATGAACACTGAAGCTTTCTTT; cdr3_aa: CATSRQRMNTEAFF
d_call: NA; j_call: TRBJ2-3; v_call: TRBV30; clone_size: NA; cdr3_nt: TGTGCCTGGAGTGTGAGAGGGGGAGATACGCAGTATTTT; cdr3_aa: CAWSVRGGDTQYF
d_call: TRBD1; j_call: TRBJ1-1; v_call: TRBV6-1; clone_size: NA; cdr3_nt: TGTGCCAGCAGTGACGGGACAGCTATTGAAGCTTTCTTT; cdr3_aa: CASSDGTAIEAFF
d_call: NA; j_call: TRBJ2-2; v_call: TRBV25-1; clone_size: NA; cdr3_nt: TGTGCCAGCAGAGGGGACTCCATAAACACCGGGGAGCTGTTTTTT; cdr3_aa: CASRGDSINTGELFF
d_call: NA; j_call: TRBJ2-1; v_call: TRBV3-1/TRBV3-2; clone_size: NA; cdr3_nt: TGTGCCAGCAGCCATACTGTACTCCTTGCCTCCTACAATGAGCAGTTCTTC; cdr3_aa: CASSHTVLLASYNEQFF
d_call: NA; j_call: TRBJ2-5; v_call: TRBV11-2; clone_size: NA; cdr3_nt: TGTGCCAGCAGCTTAGCCCGGGAAGAGACCCAGTACTTC; cdr3_aa: CASSLAREETQYF
d_call: NA; j_call: TRBJ1-5; v_call: TRBV2; clone_size: once; cdr3_nt: TGTGCCAGCAGTGGACAGAAAAATCAGCCCCAGCATTTT; cdr3_aa: CASSGQKNQPQHF
d_call: NA; j_call: TRBJ1-2; v_call: TRBV27; clone_size: once; cdr3_nt: TGTGCCAGCAGTTCCGGGACACTGGTGAATCTTTATGGCTACACCTTC; cdr3_aa: CASSSGTLVNLYGYTF
d_call: NA; j_call: TRBJ2-3; v_call: TRBV5-1; clone_size: NA; cdr3_nt: TGCGCCAGCAGCTCGACGGACAGGGAGGGAGATACGCAGTATTTT; cdr3_aa: CASSSTDREGDTQYF
d_call: TRBD2; j_call: TRBJ2-2; v_call: TRBV19; clone_size: NA; cdr3_nt: TGTGCCAGCAACATTGGGGGGGTTGGGACCGGGGAGCTGTTTTTT; cdr3_aa: CASNIGGVGTGELFF
d_call: NA; j_call: TRBJ2-7; v_call: TRBV5-5; clone_size: NA; cdr3_nt: TGTGCCAGCAGCCGGGAGTCCTACGAGCAGTACTTC; cdr3_aa: CASSRESYEQYF
d_call: NA; j_call: TRBJ1-1; v_call: TRBV28; clone_size: NA; cdr3_nt: TGTGCCAGCAGTACCTCTCTTTGGAGAACTAAGACTGAAGCTTTCTTT; cdr3_aa: CASSTSLWRTKTEAFF
d_call: NA; j_call: TRBJ1-2; v_call: TRBV19; clone_size: few; cdr3_nt: TGTGCCAGTAGTATGTTAGGACAGCTCTATGGCTACACCTTC; cdr3_aa: CASSMLGQLYGYTF
d_call: NA; j_call: TRBJ2-7; v_call: TRBV11-1; clone_size: once; cdr3_nt: TGTGCCAGCAGCTTAGCGTCAGACTCCTACGAGCAGTACTTC; cdr3_aa: CASSLASDSYEQYF
d_call: NA; j_call: TRBJ2-3; v_call: TRBV5-1; clone_size: once; cdr3_nt: TGCGCCAGCAACCAGGGGCTAATCACAGATACGCAGTATTTT; cdr3_aa: CASNQGLITDTQYF
d_call: NA; j_call: TRBJ2-1; v_call: TRBV28; clone_size: NA; cdr3_nt: TGTGCCAGCAGTCCCCCCGACACATACAATGAGCAGTTCTTC; cdr3_aa: CASSPPDTYNEQFF
d_call: TRBD1; j_call: TRBJ1-2; v_call: TRBV4-1; clone_size: once; cdr3_nt: TGCGCCAGCAGCCTCGGGACAGGGGAGGGTGGCTACACCTTC; cdr3_aa: CASSLGTGEGGYTF
d_call: TRBD1; j_call: TRBJ2-1; v_call: TRBV7-2; clone_size: NA; cdr3_nt: TGTGCCAGCAGTTTCCCCGGGACAGGGCACAATGAGCAGTTCTTC; cdr3_aa: CASSFPGTGHNEQFF
d_call: NA; j_call: TRBJ1-4; v_call: TRBV18; clone_size: NA; cdr3_nt: TGTGCCAGCTCACCGGTAGAAAATCACGGTGAAAAACTGTTTTTT; cdr3_aa: CASSPVENHGEKLFF
d_call: TRBD1; j_call: TRBJ1-2; v_call: TRBV19; clone_size: NA; cdr3_nt: TGTGCCAGTAGTCCAGGGACAGGCCCTTTCACCTTC; cdr3_aa: CASSPGTGPFTF
d_call: NA; j_call: TRBJ1-5; v_call: TRBV5-5; clone_size: many; cdr3_nt: TGTGCCAGCAGCTTGGAGTCGCAGGGAAGGCAGCCCCAGCATTTT; cdr3_aa: CASSLESQGRQPQHF
d_call: TRBD2; j_call: TRBJ2-5; v_call: TRBV19; clone_size: NA; cdr3_nt: TGTGCCAGTAGTCAATCGATAGCGGGAGGGTGGGAGACCCAGTACTTC; cdr3_aa: CASSQSIAGGWETQYF
d_call: TRBD1; j_call: TRBJ2-5; v_call: TRBV7-9; clone_size: NA; cdr3_nt: TGTGCCAGCAGCAGGGGACAGGGGAGGGAAGAGACCCAGTACTTC; cdr3_aa: CASSRGQGREETQYF
d_call: NA; j_call: TRBJ2-1; v_call: TRBV19; clone_size: once; cdr3_nt: TGTGCCAGTAGTATAAACCGGGGGAATGAGCAGTTCTTC; cdr3_aa: CASSINRGNEQFF
d_call: NA; j_call: TRBJ2-1; v_call: TRBV6-1; clone_size: NA; cdr3_nt: TGTGCCAGCAGTGATCCGGGGTTCCAGTTCTTC; cdr3_aa: CASSDPGFQFF
d_call: NA; j_call: TRBJ1-1; v_call: TRBV18; clone_size: many; cdr3_nt: TGTGCCAGCTCACCACCTTTGTTACAAACGAACACTGAAGCTTTCTTT; cdr3_aa: CASSPPLLQTNTEAFF
d_call: NA; j_call: TRBJ1-5; v_call: TRBV6-5; clone_size: NA; cdr3_nt: TGTGCCAGCAGTTCAGACAGCTCAAAATACAATCAGCCCCAGCATTTT; cdr3_aa: CASSSDSSKYNQPQHF
d_call: NA; j_call: TRBJ2-7; v_call: TRBV28; clone_size: NA; cdr3_nt: TGTGCCAGCAGTTTTCACGGTAGCTCCTACGAGCAGTACTTC; cdr3_aa: CASSFHGSSYEQYF
d_call: TRBD2; j_call: TRBJ2-5; v_call: TRBV5-1; clone_size: NA; cdr3_nt: TGCGCCAGCAGCTTGGGGACTAGCGGGAGAAGATCAGAGACCCAGTACTTC; cdr3_aa: CASSLGTSGRRSETQYF
d_call: NA; j_call: TRBJ1-5; v_call: TRBV28; clone_size: NA; cdr3_nt: TGTGCCAGCAGTCCCGTATTAGGGGTCGGTAATCAGCCCCAGCATTTT; cdr3_aa: CASSPVLGVGNQPQHF
d_call: TRBD1; j_call: TRBJ2-5; v_call: TRBV14; clone_size: NA; cdr3_nt: TGTGCCAGCAGCCAAATCAGGGGGCGCGGGGAGACCCAGTACTTC; cdr3_aa: CASSQIRGRGETQYF
d_call: NA; j_call: TRBJ1-1; v_call: TRBV19; clone_size: NA; cdr3_nt: TGTGCCAGTAGTATAACGCAGATAGCTTTCTTT; cdr3_aa: CASSITQIAFF
d_call: TRBD2; j_call: TRBJ2-2; v_call: TRBV7-2; clone_size: NA; cdr3_nt: TGTGCCAGCAGCTTCCGTGCTAGCGGGAGTGGTACCGGGGAGCTGTTTTTT; cdr3_aa: CASSFRASGSGTGELFF
d_call: TRBD1; j_call: TRBJ2-6; v_call: TRBV28; clone_size: once; cdr3_nt: TGTGCCAGCAGACTGACAGGGATCTCTGGGGCCAACGTCCTGACTTTC; cdr3_aa: CASRLTGISGANVLTF
d_call: NA; j_call: TRBJ2-3; v_call: TRBV28; clone_size: NA; cdr3_nt: TGTGCCAGCAGTACCTCGATAGTCACAGATACGCAGTATTTT; cdr3_aa: CASSTSIVTDTQYF
d_call: NA; j_call: TRBJ2-3; v_call: TRBV7-9; clone_size: NA; cdr3_nt: TGTGCCAGCTTGCGGCTGACTAGCACAGATACGCAGTATTTT; cdr3_aa: CASLRLTSTDTQYF
d_call: NA; j_call: TRBJ1-1; v_call: TRBV19; clone_size: NA; cdr3_nt: TGTGCCAGTAGTACATCAGGGAGGACTGAAGCTTTCTTT; cdr3_aa: CASSTSGRTEAFF
d_call: NA; j_call: TRBJ2-7; v_call: TRBV6-5; clone_size: NA; cdr3_nt: TGTGCCAGCACCGAGGCCAACGAGCAGTACTTC; cdr3_aa: CASTEANEQYF
d_call: TRBD2; j_call: TRBJ2-1; v_call: TRBV9; clone_size: NA; cdr3_nt: TGTGCCAGCAGCGGGCAGAGCGGGAGCTCCTACAATGAGCAGTTCTTC; cdr3_aa: CASSGQSGSSYNEQFF